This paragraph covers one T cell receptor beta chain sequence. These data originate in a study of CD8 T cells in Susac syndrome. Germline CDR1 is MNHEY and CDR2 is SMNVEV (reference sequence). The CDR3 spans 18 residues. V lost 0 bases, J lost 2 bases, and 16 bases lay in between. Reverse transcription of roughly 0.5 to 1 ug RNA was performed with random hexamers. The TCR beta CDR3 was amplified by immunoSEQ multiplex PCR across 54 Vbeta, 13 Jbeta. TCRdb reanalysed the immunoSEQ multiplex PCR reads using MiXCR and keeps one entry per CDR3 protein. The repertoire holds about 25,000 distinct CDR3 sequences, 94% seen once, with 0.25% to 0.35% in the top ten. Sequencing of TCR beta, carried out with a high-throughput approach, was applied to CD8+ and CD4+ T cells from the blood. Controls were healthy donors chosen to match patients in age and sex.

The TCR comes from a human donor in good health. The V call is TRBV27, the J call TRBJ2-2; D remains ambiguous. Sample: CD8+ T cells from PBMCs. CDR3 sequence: CASSLSPHTNSNTGELFF. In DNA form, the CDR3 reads TGTGCCAGCAGTTTATCCCCCCACACTAACTCCAACACCGGGGAGCTGTTTTTT.